The following is a T cell receptor beta chain sequence with its context. Its cognate antigen is unknown. The data are from a study of T cell responses to AZD1222 COVID-19 vaccine. Across the whole study: Second-dose intervals near 4 or 12 weeks were combined.

General study findings and limits: Spike-spanning, vaccine-associated CD4 TCRs were dominant at 160-218 and 743-854. Baseline seropositives among AZD1222 recipients totaled only six or seven. The donor group comprised mostly white British people and more females; the analysis possibly underestimated clonal diversity.

The CDR3 runs 16 residues. The germline CDR1 and CDR2 sequences are MNHEY and SMNVEV (reference sequence). J was trimmed by 5 bases and V by 2 bases; bases with no gene match: 7. Data came from immunoSEQ multiplex PCR; TCRdb stores just in-frame clones and leaves some out. The top ten hold around 6.7% of the sample, which has 65,000 to 90,000 clones, 85% to 90% seen once. Material: peripheral blood, obtained on day 0 of AZD1222 vaccination. The clonotype originates from an adult in good health. J is TRBJ2-1 and V is TRBV27; 9 positions agree with TRBD1. The CDR3 region has the DNA TGTGCCAGCAGTTTAGCGGGACAGGGTTTTGACAATGAGCAGTTCTTC. Its translation is CASSLAGQGFDNEQFF.